This is a list of T cell receptor beta chains from one sample in a study of shared clonotypes between healthy human individuals. This table comes from immunoSEQ multiplex PCR, and its TCRdb copy is limited to in-frame clones, with some not included. The repertoire holds approximately 1.9 million clones, with around 93% as singletons. The sample comprised naive CD8+ T cells from PBMCs. All receptors come from a man aged 18 to 35 in good health. Some clones in this sample may be carry-over from other donors' samples. Each CDR3 is given with its conserved first and last residue. D genes are given only for firm matches. Only some rows state a clone size, as once, few, many or a class for expanded clones.

>TRBV2|.|TRBJ2-5|14|TRBD2
CASIGYLGRETQYF
TGTGCCAGCATCGGTTACCTCGGGAGGGAGACCCAGTACTTC
>TRBV10-3|.|TRBJ2-6|12|.
CASHAGANVLTF
TGTGCCAGCCATGCTGGGGCCAACGTCCTGACTTTC
>TRBV4-1|.|TRBJ2-7|16|.
CASSLVAGTVTYEQYF
TGCGCCAGCAGCCTCGTTGCCGGGACTGTCACCTACGAGCAGTACTTC
>TRBV7-9|.|TRBJ2-3|15|.
CASHPPDLHTDTQYF
TGTGCCAGCCACCCCCCGGACTTACACACAGATACGCAGTATTTT
>TRBV4-1|few|TRBJ2-2|17|TRBD2
CASSQLQLSGGTGELFF
TGCGCCAGCAGCCAATTACAGCTGTCGGGGGGCACCGGGGAGCTGTTTTTT
>TRBV9|.|TRBJ2-3|15|.
CASSVGGYSADTQYF
TGTGCCAGCAGCGTAGGAGGGTATAGTGCAGATACGCAGTATTTT
>TRBV18|.|TRBJ2-1|17|.
CASSPEWGSGSDNEQFF
TGTGCCAGCTCCCCGGAATGGGGGTCGGGCTCTGACAATGAGCAGTTCTTC
>TRBV11-2|.|TRBJ1-1|16|TRBD1
CASSYYRQGRNTEAFF
TGTGCCAGCAGCTACTACCGACAGGGGCGGAACACTGAAGCTTTCTTT
>TRBV7-6|.|TRBJ2-3|15|.
CASSPTVSEKDTQYF
TGTGCCAGCAGCCCAACGGTCTCTGAGAAAGATACGCAGTATTTT
>TRBV27|.|TRBJ2-7|18|TRBD1
CASSFGRDSLMSSYEQYF
TGTGCCAGCAGTTTCGGCCGGGACAGTTTAATGAGCTCCTACGAGCAGTACTTC
>TRBV4-1|.|TRBJ2-3|13|.
CGRGIGGTDTQYF
TGCGGCAGGGGAATAGGGGGCACAGATACGCAGTATTTT
>TRBV28|.|TRBJ1-1|17|TRBD1
CASSLLGQGNMNTEAFF
TGTGCCAGCAGTTTATTGGGACAGGGGAATATGAACACTGAAGCTTTCTTT
>TRBV27|.|TRBJ2-3|15|TRBD1
CASSLGTGYTDTQYF
TGTGCCAGCAGTTTAGGGACAGGGTACACAGATACGCAGTATTTT
>TRBV6-6|.|TRBJ1-1|16|.
CASSSGTEVVNTEAFF
TGTGCCAGCAGCTCCGGGACGGAGGTCGTAAACACTGAAGCTTTCTTT
>TRBV15|.|TRBJ2-2|15|TRBD2
CATSRVLAGGGELFF
TGTGCCACCAGCAGGGTACTAGCGGGGGGCGGGGAGCTGTTTTTT
>TRBV9|once|TRBJ1-2|16|.
CASSPWGHTKNYGYTF
TGTGCCAGCAGCCCCTGGGGACATACGAAAAACTATGGCTACACCTTC
>TRBV28|.|TRBJ2-5|12|.
CASSFKGETQYF
TGTGCCAGCAGTTTTAAGGGAGAGACCCAGTACTTC
>TRBV29-1|.|TRBJ2-7|14|TRBD1
CSVQRDRARYEQYF
TGCAGCGTTCAAAGGGACAGGGCCCGCTACGAGCAGTACTTC
>TRBV7-9|.|TRBJ2-1|14|.
CASSSPWTYNEQFF
TGTGCCAGCAGCTCTCCTTGGACCTACAATGAGCAGTTCTTC
>TRBV6-6|.|TRBJ2-7|13|TRBD1
CASSYPGGYEQYF
TGTGCCAGCAGTTACCCAGGGGGCTACGAGCAGTACTTC
>TRBV27|.|TRBJ2-3|16|TRBD1
CASRTSRTGLTDTQYF
TGTGCCAGCAGAACCAGTAGGACAGGGTTGACAGATACGCAGTATTTT
>TRBV7-8|.|TRBJ2-1|15|.
CASSPPPGPYNEQFF
TGTGCCAGCAGCCCCCCCCCGGGGCCCTACAATGAGCAGTTCTTC
>TRBV10-3|once|TRBJ2-5|15|.
CAIGGGAGVQETQYF
TGTGCCATTGGGGGCGGGGCAGGGGTACAAGAGACCCAGTACTTC
>TRBV27|.|TRBJ2-3|16|.
CASSLFPSASTDTQYF
TGTGCCAGCAGTTTATTCCCTAGCGCGAGCACAGATACGCAGTATTTT
>TRBV9|.|TRBJ2-7|14|.
CASSVDGNSYEQYF
TGTGCCAGCAGCGTAGACGGAAACTCCTACGAGCAGTACTTC
>TRBV27|.|TRBJ2-7|18|.
CASSSHPRDSRFSYEQYF
TGTGCCAGCAGTTCACACCCTAGGGACTCCCGTTTCTCCTACGAGCAGTACTTC
>TRBV5-5|.|TRBJ1-2|13|TRBD1
CASSLDRGDGYTF
TGTGCCAGCAGCTTGGACAGGGGTGATGGCTACACCTTC
>TRBV19|.|TRBJ1-1|14|TRBD1
CASRTGQGVTEAFF
TGTGCCAGTAGGACTGGACAGGGGGTCACTGAAGCTTTCTTT
>TRBV4-1|.|TRBJ2-1|14|TRBD2
CASSQERGFDEQFF
TGCGCCAGCAGCCAAGAGCGGGGGTTTGATGAGCAGTTCTTC
>TRBV4-3|.|TRBJ2-7|15|TRBD1
CASSQAGTGFGEQYF
TGCGCCAGCAGCCAGGCCGGGACAGGGTTCGGCGAGCAGTACTTC
>TRBV9|.|TRBJ2-1|12|.
CASSERGNEQFF
TGTGCCAGCAGCGAGCGAGGGAATGAGCAGTTCTTC
>TRBV7-6|.|TRBJ2-7|18|.
CASSLEGGLASPPYEQYF
TGTGCCAGCAGCTTAGAGGGGGGCCTAGCCAGTCCCCCCTACGAGCAGTACTTC
>TRBV9|.|TRBJ1-2|13|.
CASSVEGGYGYTF
TGTGCCAGCAGCGTAGAAGGGGGCTATGGCTACACCTTC
>TRBV10-3|.|TRBJ2-5|14|TRBD1
CAIRGQGAQETQYF
TGTGCCATCCGAGGACAGGGGGCTCAGGAGACCCAGTACTTC
>TRBV27|.|TRBJ1-4|14|.
CASSYRATNEKLFF
TGTGCCAGCAGTTACCGAGCAACTAATGAAAAACTGTTTTTT
>TRBV27|.|TRBJ2-2|14|.
CASRVRMNTGELFF
TGTGCCAGCAGGGTCAGGATGAACACCGGGGAGCTGTTTTTT
>TRBV7-8|.|TRBJ2-7|14|TRBD1
CASSLVQGAREQYF
TGTGCCAGCAGCTTAGTCCAGGGGGCGCGGGAGCAGTACTTC
>TRBV21-1|.|TRBJ1-3|19|.
CASSKVRSGRKNSGNTIYF
TGTGCCAGCAGTAAAGTTAGGTCCGGCCGCAAAAACTCTGGAAACACCATATATTTT
>TRBV5-5|.|TRBJ1-2|14|TRBD1
CASSNPGQGKGYTF
TGTGCCAGCAGCAACCCGGGACAGGGAAAGGGCTACACCTTC
>TRBV28|once|TRBJ1-4|13|.
CASSFAGGEKLFF
TGTGCCAGCAGTTTCGCAGGTGGGGAAAAACTGTTTTTT
>TRBV9|.|TRBJ2-1|17|.
CASSVTRDHRPGDEQFF
TGTGCCAGCAGCGTGACGAGGGACCACCGACCTGGAGATGAGCAGTTCTTC
>TRBV27|.|TRBJ2-7|19|TRBD2
CASSLSPPSGRAKDYEQYF
TGTGCCAGCAGTTTATCCCCCCCTAGCGGGAGGGCCAAGGACTACGAGCAGTACTTC
>TRBV7-8|.|TRBJ2-4|13|TRBD2
CASSAAGEWGQYF
TGTGCCAGCAGCGCAGCGGGAGAGTGGGGTCAGTACTTC
>TRBV7-3|.|TRBJ2-3|13|.
CASSDRLTDTQYF
TGTGCCAGCAGTGACAGGCTCACAGATACGCAGTATTTT
>TRBV11-2|.|TRBJ2-6|17|.
CASSLEVRLSGANVLTF
TGTGCCAGCAGCTTAGAGGTCCGGCTCTCTGGGGCCAACGTCCTGACTTTC
>TRBV6-1|.|TRBJ2-1|15|.
CASRDLRNSYNEQFF
TGTGCCAGCAGGGACTTGCGGAACAGCTACAATGAGCAGTTCTTC